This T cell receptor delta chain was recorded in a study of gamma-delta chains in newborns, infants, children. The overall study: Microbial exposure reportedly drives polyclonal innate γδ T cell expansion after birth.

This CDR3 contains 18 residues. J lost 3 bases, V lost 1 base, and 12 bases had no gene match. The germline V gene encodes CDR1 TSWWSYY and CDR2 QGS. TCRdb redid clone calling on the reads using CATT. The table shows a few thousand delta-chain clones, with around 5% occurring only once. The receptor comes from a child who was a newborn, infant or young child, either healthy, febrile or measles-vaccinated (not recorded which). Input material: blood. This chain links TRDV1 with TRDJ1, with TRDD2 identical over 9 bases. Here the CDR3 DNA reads TGTGCTCTTGGGGAACCCTTCCTACTTCACCCAAGTCCCGATAAACTCATCTTT. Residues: CALGEPFLLHPSPDKLIF.